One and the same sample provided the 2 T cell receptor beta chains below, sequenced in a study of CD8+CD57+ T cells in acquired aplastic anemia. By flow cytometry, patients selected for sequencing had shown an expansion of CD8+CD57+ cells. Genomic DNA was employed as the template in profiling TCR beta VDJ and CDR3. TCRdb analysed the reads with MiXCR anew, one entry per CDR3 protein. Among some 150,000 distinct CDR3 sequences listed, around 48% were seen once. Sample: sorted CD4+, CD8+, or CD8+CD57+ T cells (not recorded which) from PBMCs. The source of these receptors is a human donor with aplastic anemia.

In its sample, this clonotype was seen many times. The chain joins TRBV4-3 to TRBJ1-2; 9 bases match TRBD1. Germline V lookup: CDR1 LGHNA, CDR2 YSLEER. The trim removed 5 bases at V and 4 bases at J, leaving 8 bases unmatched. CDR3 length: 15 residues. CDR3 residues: CASSAQGQGSYGYTF. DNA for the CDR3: TGCGCCAGCAGCGCCCAGGGACAGGGCAGCTATGGCTACACCTTC.

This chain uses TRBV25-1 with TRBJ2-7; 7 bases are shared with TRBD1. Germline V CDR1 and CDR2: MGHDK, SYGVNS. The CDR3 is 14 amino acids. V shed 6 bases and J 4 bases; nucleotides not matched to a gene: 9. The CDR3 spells CASSLAGTDYEQYF. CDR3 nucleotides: TGTGCCAGCAGCTTGGCAGGGACAGATTACGAGCAGTACTTC.